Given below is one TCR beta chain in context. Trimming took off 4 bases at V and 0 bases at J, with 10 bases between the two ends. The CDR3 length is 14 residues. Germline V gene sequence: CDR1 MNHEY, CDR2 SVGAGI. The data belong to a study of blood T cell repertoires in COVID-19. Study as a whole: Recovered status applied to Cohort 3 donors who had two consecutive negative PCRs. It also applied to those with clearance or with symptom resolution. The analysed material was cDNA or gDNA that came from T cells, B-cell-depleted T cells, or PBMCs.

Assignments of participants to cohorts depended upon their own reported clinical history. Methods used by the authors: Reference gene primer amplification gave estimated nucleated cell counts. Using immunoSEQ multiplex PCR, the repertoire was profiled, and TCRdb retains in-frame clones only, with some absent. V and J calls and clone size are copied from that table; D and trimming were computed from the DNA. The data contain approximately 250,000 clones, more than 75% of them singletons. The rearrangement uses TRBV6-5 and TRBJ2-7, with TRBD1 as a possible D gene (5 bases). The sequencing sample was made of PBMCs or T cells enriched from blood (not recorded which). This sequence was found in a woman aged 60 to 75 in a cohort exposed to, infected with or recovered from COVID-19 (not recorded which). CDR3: CASSSLTVSYEQYF. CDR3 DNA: TGTGCCAGCAGTTCCTTGACAGTCTCCTACGAGCAGTACTTC.